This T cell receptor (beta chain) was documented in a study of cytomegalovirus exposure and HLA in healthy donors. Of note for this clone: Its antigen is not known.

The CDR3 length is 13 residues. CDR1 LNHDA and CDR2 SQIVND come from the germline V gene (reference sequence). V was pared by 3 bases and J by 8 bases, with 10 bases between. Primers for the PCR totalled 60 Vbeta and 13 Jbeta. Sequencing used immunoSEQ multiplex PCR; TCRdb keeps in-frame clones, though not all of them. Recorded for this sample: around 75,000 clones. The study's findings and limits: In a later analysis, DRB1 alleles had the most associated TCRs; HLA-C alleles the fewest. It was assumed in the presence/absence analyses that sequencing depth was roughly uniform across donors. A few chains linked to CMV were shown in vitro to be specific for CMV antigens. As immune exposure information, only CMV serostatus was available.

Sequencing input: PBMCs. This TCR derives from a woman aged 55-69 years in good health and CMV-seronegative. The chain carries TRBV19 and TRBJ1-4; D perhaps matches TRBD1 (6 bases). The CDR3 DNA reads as TGTGCCAGTAGTATTTTGGACAGCGAAAAACTGTTTTTT. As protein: CASSILDSEKLFF.